This T cell receptor beta chain comes out of a study of T cell responses to AZD1222 COVID-19 vaccine. Across the whole study: Researchers grouped second doses given at about 4 or about 12 weeks into one pool. Study conclusions and caveats: Increased Spike-specific TCR breadth and depth were observed after two AZD1222 doses. Of the AZD1222 recipients, only 5 or 6 were seropositive at baseline. The donors showed a predominance of white British ancestry and of females, with possible underestimation of clonal diversity.

Repertoires were generated with immunoSEQ multiplex PCR, while TCRdb's copy carries only in-frame clones and drops some. The sample has 90,000 to 100,000 clones, approximately 88% seen once; the top ten hold approximately 3.7%. As to this clone: What it binds is not known.

The CDR3 covers 16 residues. Losses at the gene ends were 3 bases for V and 2 bases for J; bases not matched to a gene: 5. CDR1 is SGHRS, CDR2 YFSETQ, per germline. The chain links TRBV5-1 to TRBJ2-2, with TRBD1 matching 9 bases. Source: peripheral blood, taken on day 0 of AZD1222 vaccination. The TCR sequence derives from an adult in good health. This CDR3 reads CASSSRQGGNTGELFF. The DNA of the CDR3 is TGCGCCAGCAGCTCGAGACAGGGGGGAAACACCGGGGAGCTGTTTTTT.